This entry lists 18 T cell receptor beta chains sequenced from one sample in a study of chemoradiotherapy in HPV16-positive cancers. Clones were read by immunoSEQ multiplex PCR, and TCRdb kept only the in-frame ones, dropping some. Among around 13,000 clones listed, approximately 80% were seen once. The sample was gathered from a patient who underwent chemoradiotherapy. The origin of the receptors is a human donor with HPV-associated anogenital cancer.

This chain joins TRBV7-9 and TRBJ2-3; no clear D. V lost 1 base and J lost 5, with 4 bases in between. Germline CDR1 SEHNR, CDR2 FQNEAQ (reference sequence). CDR3 length: 12 residues. This CDR3 reads CASSLDRDTQYF. For the CDR3, the DNA is TGTGCCAGCAGCTTAGACAGAGATACGCAGTATTTT.

The gene calls are TRBV7-2 and TRBJ2-7; 9 nucleotides align to TRBD2. The CDR3 is 18 residues long. Trimming at V came to 1 base and at J to 0 bases, leaving 10 bases not matched to a gene. Per germline, CDR1 SGHTA and CDR2 FQGNSA. CDR3 amino acids: CASSLDYSGGLSSYEQYF. DNA of the CDR3: TGTGCCAGCAGCTTAGATTATAGCGGGGGCCTTAGCTCCTACGAGCAGTACTTC.

The CDR3 DNA follows: TGTGCCAGCAGCCAAGATCGGGGCTTCCCCCCGTATGGCTACACCTTC. As protein: CASSQDRGFPPYGYTF. The J gene is TRBJ1-2, the V gene TRBV4-2, with D tentatively TRBD1 (5 bases). CDR1 and CDR2 (germline): LGHNA, YNFKEQ. V was clipped by 0 bases and J by 5 bases, with 16 bases between them. This CDR3 has 16 amino acids.

J is TRBJ1-5 and V is TRBV5-5; no clear D. The CDR3 spans 16 residues. V lost 1 base and J lost 2, with 13 bases in between. The V gene's germline CDR1 is SGHKS and CDR2 YYEKEE (reference sequence). The CDR3 spells CASSLSIGSGNQPQHF. In DNA form, the CDR3 reads TGTGCCAGCAGCTTGTCGATTGGGTCGGGCAATCAGCCCCAGCATTTT.

The chain has TRBV5-5 and TRBJ2-3; 12 bases match TRBD1. The V and J ends lost 2 bases and 6 bases, in that order; junction bases with no gene match: 4. This CDR3 contains 15 residues. Germline values: CDR1 SGHKS, CDR2 YYEKEE (reference sequence). The CDR3 protein is CASSFPGQGADTQYF. CDR3 DNA: TGTGCCAGCAGCTTTCCGGGACAGGGGGCGGATACGCAGTATTTT. Full variable domain (missing parts from reference TRBV5-5 and TRBJ2-3): DAGVTQSPTHLIKTRGQQVTLRCSPISGHKSVSWYQQVLGQGPQFIFQYYEKEERGRGNFPDRFSARQFPNYSSELNVNALLLGDSALYLCASSFPGQGADTQYFGPGTRLTVL.

The rearrangement uses TRBV30 and TRBJ1-3, with 9 positions matching TRBD1. Trimming removed 1 base from V and 6 bases from J; junction bases left unmatched: 4. Germline V gene sequence: CDR1 GTSNPN, CDR2 SVGIG (reference sequence). This CDR3 region has 14 residues. The CDR3 region is CAWSADRGTNTIYF. The CDR3 bases are TGTGCCTGGAGTGCCGACAGGGGGACAAACACCATATATTTT.

The chain has TRBV5-4 and TRBJ1-2; no firm D call. CDR3 size: 14 residues. V gave up 3 bases and J gave up 6 bases, with 15 bases separating them. CDR1 is SGHNT and CDR2 is YYREEE in the germline V gene (reference sequence). CDR3 nucleotide sequence: TGTGCCAGCAGCTACAGAACAGAGAACCATGGCTACACCTTC. Protein: CASSYRTENHGYTF. Together with reference TRBV5-4 and TRBJ1-2, the CDR3 gives the full variable domain: ETGVTQSPTHLIKTRGQQVTLRCSSQSGHNTVSWYQQALGQGPQFIFQYYREEENGRGNFPPRFSGLQFPNYSSELNVNALELDDSALYLCASSYRTENHGYTFGSGTRLTVV.

This clone was detected only once. The chain couples TRBV11-3 to TRBJ2-1; weak D call: TRBD2 (6 bases). Trimming pared 5 bases from V and 12 bases from J, leaving 11 bases between. The CDR3 is 11 residues long. CDR1 and CDR2 (germline): SGHNT, YENEEA. This CDR3 is CASSTGDPQFF. The CDR3 DNA follows: TGTGCCAGCAGCACGGGGGACCCGCAGTTCTTC.

The V call is TRBV6-5, the J call TRBJ2-6; possible D gene TRBD1, 5 bases. The CDR3 length is 15 residues. The germline CDR1 and CDR2 sequences are MNHEY and SVGAGI. The germline V and J ends were trimmed by 6 bases and 0 bases, with 9 bases remaining between them. In nucleotides, the CDR3 is TGTGCCAGCAGACGCGACAGCTCTGGGGCCAACGTCCTGACTTTC. As protein: CASRRDSSGANVLTF.

This clone occurred once. V usage is TRBV18 and J usage is TRBJ1-2; no firm D call. CDR1 and CDR2 from the germline V gene are KGHSH and LQKENI. This CDR3 is 13 amino acids long. V was shortened by 3 bases and J by 4 bases, with 9 bases between the two germline ends. The CDR3 region has the DNA TGTGCCAGCTCACCGGAGGAGGGCTATGGCTACACCTTC. This translates into CASSPEEGYGYTF. The variable domain in full, with the rest retrieved from reference TRBV18 and TRBJ1-2, is NAGVMQNPRHLVRRRGQEARLRCSPMKGHSHVYWYRQLPEEGLKFMVYLQKENIIDESGMPKERFSAEFPKEGPSILRIQQVVRGDSAAYFCASSPEEGYGYTFGSGTRLTVV.

This chain joins TRBV6-1 and TRBJ2-7; D is ambiguous. The length of the CDR3 is 13 residues. Trimming took 6 bases from V and 3 from J, leaving 12 bases between them. Germline CDR1 MNHNS, CDR2 SASEGT. The CDR3 sequence: CASSLPLLYEQYF. CDR3 coding DNA: TGTGCCAGCAGCCTTCCGCTCCTCTACGAGCAGTACTTC.

The chain carries TRBV11-2 and TRBJ2-3; 12 bases line up with TRBD1. Germline CDR1 and CDR2: SGHAT and FQNNGV. The V segment lost 5 bases and the J segment 3 bases; nucleotides outside the gene matches: 3. The CDR3 spans 15 residues. The DNA for the CDR3 is TGTGCCAGCAGCGGGGACAGGGGGCGAACAGATACGCAGTATTTT. Its translation is CASSGDRGRTDTQYF.

The CDR3 spells CASTPSTGILYGYTF. The CDR3 coding sequence is TGTGCCAGCACCCCATCCACCGGAATCCTCTATGGCTACACCTTC. This chain joins TRBV25-1 and TRBJ1-2; no reliable D call. V was trimmed by 7 bases and J by 4 bases, leaving 19 bases between them. In germline, CDR1 is MGHDK, CDR2 SYGVNS. The CDR3 sequence is 15 residues long.

V gene TRBV18 combines with J gene TRBJ1-3; the D is unclear. This CDR3 region has 14 residues. Germline values: CDR1 KGHSH, CDR2 LQKENI. V gave up 3 bases and J gave up 4 bases, with 10 bases separating them. CDR3: CASSPYTGGNTIYF. CDR3 DNA sequence: TGTGCCAGCTCACCGTATACCGGAGGAAACACCATATATTTT.

The genes are TRBV10-2 and TRBJ2-7; no reliable D call. The CDR3 has 16 residues. Germline lookup yields CDR1 WSHSY and CDR2 SAAADI. The V end lost 2 bases, the J end lost 0 bases, and 14 bases lay between the germline ends. The CDR3 DNA follows: TGCGCCAGCAGTGAGACAAGTAGGGCCCACTCCTACGAGCAGTACTTC. This encodes CASSETSRAHSYEQYF.

The rearrangement joins TRBV6-5 to TRBJ2-7; the D gene could be TRBD1 or TRBD2 (5 bases each). The CDR3 sequence is 15 residues long. Germline CDR1 reads MNHEY; CDR2 reads SVGAGI. V lost 5 bases to trimming and J lost 6 bases, with 20 bases between them. The CDR3 region has the DNA TGTGCCAGCAGTCGGTTCGTGGTAGAGGGGAGCGAGCAGTACTTC. Its translation: CASSRFVVEGSEQYF.

This chain joins TRBV27 and TRBJ1-2; 10 bases are shared with TRBD1. The V gene end was trimmed by 5 bases and the J gene end by 1 base; junction bases not matched to a gene: 10. The CDR3 is made up of 17 amino acids. Germline-derived CDR1 and CDR2 are MNHEY and SMNVEV (reference sequence). Here the CDR3 reads CASSPRDRGISNYGYTF. CDR3 DNA sequence: TGTGCCAGCAGTCCCCGGGACAGGGGCATCAGTAACTATGGCTACACCTTC.

V usage is TRBV6-5 and J usage is TRBJ2-1; the match to TRBD1 covers 10 bases. The J segment lost 7 bases and the V segment lost 9 bases, leaving 12 bases of the junction unmatched. Germline V gene lookup returns CDR1 MNHEY and CDR2 SVGAGI. The CDR3 is made up of 15 amino acids. CDR3 coding DNA: TGTGCCAGTAGGAAACCGGGACAGGGGCTAAATGAGCAGTTCTTC. This gives the protein CASRKPGQGLNEQFF.